This T cell receptor beta chain was sequenced in a study of blood T cell repertoires in COVID-19. Study information: Nucleic acid was either cDNA or gDNA, and it came from T cells, B-cell-depleted T cells, or PBMCs.

V was trimmed by 8 bases and J by 0 bases, leaving 8 bases between them. This CDR3 spans 13 amino acids. Germline lookup yields CDR1 MNHEY and CDR2 SVGAGI. This clone has only a few counts. Per the authors' pipeline: Estimation of nucleated cell counts was performed using reference gene primer amplification. Assay: immunoSEQ multiplex PCR; the TCRdb copy retains only in-frame clones and omits some. V and J calls and clone size are those listed in that table; D and trimming were worked out from the DNA. The top ten hold about 1.3% of the sample, which has about 250,000 clones, 80% to 90% seen once. The chain employs TRBV6-5 and TRBJ2-1; possibly TRBD2 for D (6 bases). The origin of this receptor is a man of 80 years or more with acute or convalescent COVID-19. The sequenced sample consisted of peripheral blood. For the CDR3, the DNA is TGTGCCAGCGACGGGGGCTCCTACAATGAGCAGTTCTTC. Protein product: CASDGGSYNEQFF.